This TCR beta chain emerged from a study of blood T cells in healthy people across ages. Study overall: Template switching picked up about one barcoded beta molecule for each two T cells.

Peripheral blood, ten milliliters per donor, was collected. In the case of this clonotype: One base away lies a much larger clone, so this may be a sequencing read error.

The CDR3 covers 15 residues. Germline V gene data show CDR1 as SGHAT and CDR2 as FQNNGV. V lost 5 bases, J lost 6 bases, and 17 bases lay in between. Combining a sample-barcoded 5' primer with a J-beta primer mix, a second PCR ran for roughly 6 to 12 cycles. A tag from a template-switch adaptor with 12 random nucleotides marked each cDNA molecule. Sequencing yielded, for each sample, at least 2.5 million paired-end reads carrying CDR3. TCRdb analysed the 5' RACE reads with MiXCR anew, one entry per CDR3 protein. Here the sample spans about 680,000 distinct CDR3 sequences, roughly 49% being singletons.

This sequence was found in a woman in her sixties or seventies in good health. The genes are TRBV11-2 and TRBJ2-1, with a tentative D call TRBD2 (6 bases). The sequenced material came from blood. The CDR3 sequence: CASSPPGGIGNEQFF. The DNA of the CDR3 is TGTGCCAGCAGCCCACCTGGCGGGATAGGCAATGAGCAGTTCTTC. Complete variable domain (other parts from reference TRBV11-2 and TRBJ2-1): EAGVAQSPRYKIIEKRQSVAFWCNPISGHATLYWYQQILGQGPKLLIQFQNNGVVDDSQLPKDRFSAERLKGVDSTLKIQPAKLEDSAVYLCASSPPGGIGNEQFFGPGTRLTVL.